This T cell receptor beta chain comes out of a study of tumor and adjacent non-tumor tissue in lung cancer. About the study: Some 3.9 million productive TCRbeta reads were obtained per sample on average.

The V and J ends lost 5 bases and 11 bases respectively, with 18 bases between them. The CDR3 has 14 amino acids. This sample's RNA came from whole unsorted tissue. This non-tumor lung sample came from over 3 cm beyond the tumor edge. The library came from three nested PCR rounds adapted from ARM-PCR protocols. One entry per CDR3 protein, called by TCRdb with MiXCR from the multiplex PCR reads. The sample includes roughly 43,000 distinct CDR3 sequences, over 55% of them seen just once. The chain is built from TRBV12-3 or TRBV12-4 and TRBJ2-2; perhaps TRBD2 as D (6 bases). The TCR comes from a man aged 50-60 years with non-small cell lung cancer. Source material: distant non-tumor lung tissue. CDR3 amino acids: CASSPSGPQSELFF. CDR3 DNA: TGTGCCAGCAGTCCAAGCGGGCCCCAAAGTGAGCTGTTTTTT.